The text below deals with one T cell receptor (beta chain). Antigen unknown. Although they were nominally healthy when sampled, donors likely had unrecorded immune exposures. Germline V gene data show CDR1 as LNHDA and CDR2 as SQIVND (reference sequence). The CDR3 consists of 11 residues. Deletions cut 6 bases from V and 4 bases from J, with 6 bases between. PCR used 60 Vbeta primers and 13 Jbeta primers. Here immunoSEQ multiplex PCR was the method, and the copy in TCRdb shows in-frame clones only, minus some. The sample yields around 180,000 clones, about 80% seen once. This sample was included in a study of cytomegalovirus exposure and HLA in healthy donors. Notes on the study in general: The authors listed 150 to 200 TCR beta chains as cytomegalovirus-associated. Reportedly, TCR beta sequences accurately predicted HLA-A and HLA-B alleles in most subjects. Judged likely to be a sequencing artifact was a cluster of highly shared sequence variants.

V usage is TRBV19 and J usage is TRBJ1-2; D not resolved. This clonotype was sampled from a man aged 30 to 45 in good health and CMV-seropositive. Sequencing input: PBMCs. The CDR3 loop reads CASSRSYGYTF. The CDR3 DNA is TGTGCCAGTAGCCGGAGCTATGGCTACACCTTC.